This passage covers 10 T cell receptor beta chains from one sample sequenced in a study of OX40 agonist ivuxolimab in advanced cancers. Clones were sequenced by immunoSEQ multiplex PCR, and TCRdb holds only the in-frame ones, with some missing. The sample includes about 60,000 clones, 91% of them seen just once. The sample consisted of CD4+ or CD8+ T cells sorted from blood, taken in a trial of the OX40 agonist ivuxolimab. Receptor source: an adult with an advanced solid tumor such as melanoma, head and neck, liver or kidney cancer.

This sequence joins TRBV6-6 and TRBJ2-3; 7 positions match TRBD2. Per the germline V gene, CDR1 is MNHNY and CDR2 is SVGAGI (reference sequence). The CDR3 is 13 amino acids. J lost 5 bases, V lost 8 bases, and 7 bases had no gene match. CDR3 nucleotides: TGTGCCAGCTCGCGGGAGCGGTTAGATACGCAGTATTTT. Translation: CASSRERLDTQYF.

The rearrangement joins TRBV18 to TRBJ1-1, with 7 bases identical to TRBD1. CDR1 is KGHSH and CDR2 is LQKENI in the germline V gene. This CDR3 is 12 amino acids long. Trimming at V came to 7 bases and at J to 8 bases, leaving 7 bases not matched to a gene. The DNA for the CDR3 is TGTGCCAGCTTAGACCGGGACAGAGAAGCTTTCTTT. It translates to CASLDRDREAFF.

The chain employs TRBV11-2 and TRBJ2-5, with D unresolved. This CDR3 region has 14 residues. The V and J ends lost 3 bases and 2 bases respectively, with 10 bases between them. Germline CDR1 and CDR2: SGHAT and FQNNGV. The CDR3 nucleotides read TGTGCCAGCAGCTTTTTGGGCCTACAAGAGACCCAGTACTTC. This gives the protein CASSFLGLQETQYF.

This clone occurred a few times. DNA for the CDR3: TGCGCCAGCAGCCAAGGGGTTGCCAATCAGCCCCAGCATTTT. Amino acid sequence: CASSQGVANQPQHF. V usage is TRBV4-1 and J usage is TRBJ1-5; no clear D. Germline loops: CDR1 MGHRA, CDR2 YSYEKL. The CDR3 is made up of 14 amino acids. The ends were cut back, 1 base at V and 3 bases at J, with 7 bases in the middle.

The CDR3 DNA reads as TGTGCCAGCAGTTCCTACGGACGCGGTAATCAGCCCCAGCATTTT. Protein product: CASSSYGRGNQPQHF. The chain has TRBV6-5 and TRBJ1-5; D is undetermined. This CDR3 has 15 residues. Deletions cut 4 bases from V and 4 bases from J, with 14 bases between. Germline V lookup: CDR1 MNHEY, CDR2 SVGAGI.

CDR3 residues: CASSFRLTEAFF. The CDR3 region has the DNA TGTGCCAGCAGCTTCCGGCTTACTGAAGCTTTCTTT. V and J are TRBV11-3 and TRBJ1-1; D is uncertain. Germline CDR1 is SGHNT and CDR2 is YENEEA. The CDR3 has 12 amino acids. Between the trimmed V and J ends, which lost 3 bases and 5 bases, there was a span of 7 bases.

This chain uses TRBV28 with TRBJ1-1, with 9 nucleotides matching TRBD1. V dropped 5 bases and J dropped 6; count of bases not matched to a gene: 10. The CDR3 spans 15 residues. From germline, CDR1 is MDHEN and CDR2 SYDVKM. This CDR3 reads CASSGPTGGDSEAFF. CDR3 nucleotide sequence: TGTGCCAGCAGTGGACCGACAGGGGGAGATTCTGAAGCTTTCTTT.

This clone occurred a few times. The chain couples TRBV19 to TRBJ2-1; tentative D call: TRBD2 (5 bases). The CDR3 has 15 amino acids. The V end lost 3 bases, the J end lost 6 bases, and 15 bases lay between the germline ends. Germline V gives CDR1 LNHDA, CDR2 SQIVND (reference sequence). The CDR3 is CASSMDLGRPNEQFF. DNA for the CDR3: TGTGCCAGTAGTATGGACTTGGGGAGACCCAATGAGCAGTTCTTC.

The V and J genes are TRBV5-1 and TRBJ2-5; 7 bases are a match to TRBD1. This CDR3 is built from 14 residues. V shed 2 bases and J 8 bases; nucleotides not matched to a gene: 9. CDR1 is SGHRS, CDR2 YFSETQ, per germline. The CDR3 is CASSLQGPPETQYF. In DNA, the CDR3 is TGCGCCAGCAGCTTACAGGGGCCCCCTGAAACCCAGTACTTC.

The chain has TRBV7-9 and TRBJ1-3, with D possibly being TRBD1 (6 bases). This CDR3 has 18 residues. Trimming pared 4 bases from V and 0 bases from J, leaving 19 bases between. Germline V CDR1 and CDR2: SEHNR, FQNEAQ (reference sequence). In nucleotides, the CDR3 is TGTGCCAGCAGCTCCTCAGGACAGAACAGAAACTCTGGAAACACCATATATTTT. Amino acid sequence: CASSSSGQNRNSGNTIYF.